The next 4 T cell receptor beta chains were all read from a single sample in a study of cytomegalovirus exposure and HLA in healthy donors (dated by TCRdb to 2016 to 2017). The receptor library was made with the immunoSEQ multiplex PCR assay. For the multiplex PCR, a mixture combining 60 forward primers for TCR Vbeta segments and 13 reverse primers for TCR Jbeta segments was used. TCRdb retrieved this table from immuneACCESS and kept in-frame rearrangements only. Not all clones are present; in checked studies, unresolved V genes account for under half, and no reason is known for the remainder. For this sample there are around 120,000 clones; 78% appear just once. The top ten constitute over 5.5% of the sample. The sample was PBMCs. These receptor sequences come from a woman in her thirties or forties in good health and CMV-seronegative.

The gene calls are TRBV13 and TRBJ2-1; no clear D gene. Germline-derived CDR1 and CDR2 are PRHDT and FYEKMQ (reference sequence). Trimming removed 3 bases from V and 9 bases from J, with 21 bases in between. The CDR3 extends over 16 amino acids. The CDR3 nucleotides are TGTGCCAGCAGCTTCTTAGGCCACCTAGATTTGGCTGAGCAGTTCTTC. It encodes CASSFLGHLDLAEQFF.

The gene calls are TRBV27 and TRBJ1-1, with TRBD1 matching 9 bases. CDR1 is MNHEY, CDR2 SMNVEV, per germline (reference sequence). The CDR3 is made up of 13 amino acids. With V trimmed by 6 bases and J by 4 bases, 3 bases remained unmatched. This CDR3 is CASRVQGATEAFF. CDR3 nucleotides: TGTGCCAGCAGGGTACAGGGGGCCACTGAAGCTTTCTTT.

This clone was seen only once. This chain joins TRBV28 and TRBJ2-7, with D tentatively TRBD1 (5 bases). The CDR3 spans 17 residues. Germline V gives CDR1 MDHEN, CDR2 SYDVKM. The V gene lost 3 bases and the J gene lost 2 bases, with 20 bases spanning the gap. The CDR3 bases are TGTGCCAGCAGTTTTCAGGGTGGGCAGGGTGTAACCTACGAGCAGTACTTC. Translation gives CASSFQGGQGVTYEQYF.

The chain links TRBV28 to TRBJ2-5; possibly TRBD2 for D (6 bases). The ends were cut back, 5 bases at V and 5 bases at J, with 12 bases in the middle. The length of the CDR3 is 13 residues. CDR1 is MDHEN and CDR2 is SYDVKM in the germline V gene. CDR3 sequence reads: CASSPVGRETQYF. Here the CDR3 DNA reads TGTGCCAGCAGTCCCGTGGGGAGGGAGACCCAGTACTTC.